This T cell receptor beta chain was sequenced during a study of T cell repertoires in cytomegalovirus infection. Study background: Carrying CMV and the relevant HLA type showed in public TCR beta signatures.

TCRdb itself ran the reads through MiXCR, one entry per CDR3 protein. This table holds some 800,000 distinct CDR3 sequences, about 28% found once. Study-wide results and limits: HLA-C-restricted CMV-specific TCR beta clonotypes prevailed in the ex vivo response.

A word on this clonotype: Its antigen remains unidentified.

The TCR sequence derives from a human donor in good health (CMV status not recorded). Some clones in this sample may be carry-over from other donors' samples. The sample here was cultured CD8+ T cells from PBMCs, taken from culture after CMV antigen stimulation.

The DNA of the CDR3 is TGTGCCAGCAGCTTACGGGTAGCGGGGCCTCGTGATGAGCAGTTCTTC. Protein sequence: CASSLRVAGPRDEQFF. This sequence joins TRBV11-2 and TRBJ2-1, with 8 nucleotides matching TRBD2. There are 16 residues in the CDR3. Germline CDR1 SGHAT, CDR2 FQNNGV. After removal of 2 bases from V and 8 bases from J, the junction contained 11 bases not matched to a gene.